What follows are 31 T cell receptor beta chains derived from one specimen sequenced in a study of graft-versus-host responses after intestinal transplantation. TCRdb's copy holds only in-frame clones and misses some; the assay was immunoSEQ multiplex PCR. The repertoire holds tens of thousands of clones, roughly 92% seen once, with around 7.1% in the top ten. The starting material was bone marrow, obtained almost 750 days after intestinal transplantation. These receptors originate from a human patient who received an intestinal transplant, so some T cells may come from the graft donor.

The CDR3 region has the DNA TGTGCCAGCAGCTTGGGGGAGGCCCCTTATGGCTACACCTTC. Protein product: CASSLGEAPYGYTF. The V call is TRBV5-4, the J call TRBJ1-2; the D is unclear. CDR1 and CDR2 (germline): SGHNT, YYREEE (reference sequence). The CDR3 runs to 14 residues. V shed 0 bases and J shed 5 bases, with 11 bases lying between them.

This chain uses TRBV14 with TRBJ1-1, with D unclear. The CDR3 runs 13 residues. V lost 1 base to trimming and J lost 1 base, with 4 bases between them. The germline CDR1 and CDR2 sequences are SGHDN and FVKESK. In DNA form, the CDR3 reads TGTGCCAGCAGCCAAGTGTGGAACACTGAAGCTTTCTTT. This encodes CASSQVWNTEAFF.

The CDR3 nucleotides are TGTGCCAGCAGCTCACACAATGAGCAGTTCTTC. Translation: CASSSHNEQFF. J is TRBJ2-1 and V is TRBV9, with no clear D. Deletions cut 4 bases from V and 5 bases from J, with 4 bases between. Per the germline V gene, CDR1 is SGDLS and CDR2 is YYNGEE. The CDR3 loop spans 11 amino acids.

Notes on this clone: Different DNA sequences within this sample yield the same CDR3. The chain combines TRBV6-5 with TRBJ2-1; tentatively, D is TRBD2 (6 bases). The germline CDR1 and CDR2 sequences are MNHEY and SVGAGI. Trimming removed 2 bases from V and 3 bases from J, with 8 bases in between. The length of the CDR3 is 14 residues. CDR3 protein: CASSYGGNYNEQFF. As DNA, the CDR3 is TGTGCCAGCAGTTACGGCGGGAACTACAATGAGCAGTTCTTC.

The rearrangement uses TRBV29-1 and TRBJ2-3, with TRBD2 identical over 12 bases. V lost 0 bases and J lost 4; bases outside the gene matches: 5. CDR3 size: 16 residues. Germline CDR1 SQVTM, CDR2 ANQGSEA. Here the CDR3 DNA reads TGCAGCGTTGAAGATCTAGGACTAGCGGGATCAGATACGCAGTATTTT. Translating gives CSVEDLGLAGSDTQYF.

This sequence joins TRBV29-1 and TRBJ2-6; D remains unclear. The CDR3 runs 14 residues. Trimming left V 5 bases short and J 4 bases short, with 12 bases between. CDR1 and CDR2 from the germline V gene are SQVTM and ANQGSEA. For the CDR3, the DNA is TGCAGCGTTCGTGGACGGTTGGGGGCCAACGTCCTGACTTTC. Translated, it gives CSVRGRLGANVLTF. Full variable domain (rest looked up from reference TRBV29-1 and TRBJ2-6): SAVISQKPSRDICQRGTSLTIQCQVDSQVTMMFWYRQQPGQSLTLIATANQGSEATYESGFVIDKFPISRPNLTFSTLTVSNMSPEDSSIYLCSVRGRLGANVLTFGAGSRLTVL.

The gene calls are TRBV7-2 and TRBJ2-7, with 10 bases that match TRBD2. The CDR3 loop spans 16 amino acids. The V segment lost 1 base and the J segment 3 bases; nucleotides outside the gene matches: 6. Germline V gives CDR1 SGHTA, CDR2 FQGNSA. Here the CDR3 DNA reads TGTGCCAGCAGCTTAGGTTTAGCGGGGGGTGGCTACGAGCAGTACTTC. Its translation: CASSLGLAGGGYEQYF.

The DNA of the CDR3 is TGCGCCAGCAACACGTCACACGCAGGGGGTAGTCAGCCCCAGCATTTT. As protein: CASNTSHAGGSQPQHF. The gene calls are TRBV10-1 and TRBJ1-5, with 7 bases identical to TRBD1. The ends lost 7 bases at V and 6 bases at J; junction bases unmatched: 15. The CDR3 covers 16 residues. Germline assignment: CDR1 WNHNN and CDR2 SYGVQD (reference sequence).

This clone was counted only a few times. The chain links TRBV5-1 to TRBJ2-7; D unclear. The CDR3 consists of 12 residues. Germline V gene data show CDR1 as SGHRS and CDR2 as YFSETQ. The V and J ends lost 0 bases and 4 bases respectively, with 5 bases between them. The CDR3 DNA is TGCGCCAGCAGCTTGGGGCAGTACGAGCAGTACTTC. Translating gives CASSLGQYEQYF.

This clone was seen a single time. The chain combines TRBV15 with TRBJ1-4; TRBD1 is a possible D gene (5 bases). Trimming cost V 3 bases and J 5 bases, with 19 bases left between them. Germline lookup yields CDR1 LNHNV and CDR2 YYDKDF (reference sequence). The CDR3 is made up of 17 amino acids. CDR3: CATSSGLQGGPNEKLFF. CDR3 DNA: TGTGCCACCAGCAGCGGGCTGCAGGGCGGGCCCAATGAAAAACTGTTTTTT.

This clone was seen only once. The rearrangement links TRBV28 to TRBJ1-6; 10 positions agree with TRBD1. In germline, CDR1 is MDHEN, CDR2 SYDVKM. The CDR3 runs to 18 residues. The trim removed 3 bases at V and 1 base at J, leaving 6 bases unmatched. CDR3 coding DNA: TGTGCCAGCAGTTTGGGACAGGGGAAATCGTCCTATAATTCACCCCTCCACTTT. As protein: CASSLGQGKSSYNSPLHF.

The rearrangement links TRBV30 to TRBJ2-1; D possibly corresponds to TRBD2 (6 bases). Trimming shortened V by 8 bases and J by 3 bases, and 11 bases separated the two germline ends. Germline lookup yields CDR1 GTSNPN and CDR2 SVGIG (reference sequence). The CDR3 extends over 12 amino acids. The CDR3, as DNA: TGTGCCGGAGGGCAGGGCTACAATGAGCAGTTCTTC. Protein sequence: CAGGQGYNEQFF.

The rearrangement uses TRBV6-6 and TRBJ1-1; TRBD1 agrees at 7 bases. CDR1 and CDR2 (germline): MNHNY, SVGAGI (reference sequence). CDR3 size: 15 residues. The V gene end was trimmed by 2 bases and the J gene end by 0 bases; junction bases not matched to a gene: 3. The DNA of the CDR3 is TGTGCCAGCAGTTACAATGACAGGGTGAACACTGAAGCTTTCTTT. Its protein product is CASSYNDRVNTEAFF.

The chain is built from TRBV7-3 and TRBJ2-6; no firm D call. Germline V gene lookup returns CDR1 SGHTA and CDR2 FQGTGA. The ends were cut back, 2 bases at V and 0 bases at J, with 5 bases in the middle. The CDR3 is 15 amino acids. CDR3 nucleotide sequence: TGTGCCAGCAGCTTAGATGGCTCTGGGGCCAACGTCCTGACTTTC. Its translation is CASSLDGSGANVLTF.

This rearrangement joins TRBV19 to TRBJ2-1, with 7 bases fitting TRBD1. The J segment lost 5 bases and the V segment lost 4 bases, leaving 8 bases of the junction unmatched. Germline-derived CDR1 and CDR2 are LNHDA and SQIVND (reference sequence). There are 15 residues in the CDR3. CDR3 DNA: TGTGCCAGTAGTACAAGGGACAGTGGGGACAATGAGCAGTTCTTC. Translation: CASSTRDSGDNEQFF.

This clone was counted once. J is TRBJ2-3 and V is TRBV6-6, with unresolved D. Germline V CDR1 and CDR2: MNHNY, SVGAGI (reference sequence). V dropped 2 bases and J dropped 2 bases, with 5 bases sitting between them. The CDR3 has 13 residues. CDR3 residues: CASSYPDTDTQYF. CDR3 nucleotides: TGTGCCAGCAGTTACCCGGACACAGATACGCAGTATTTT.

The genes are TRBV5-5 and TRBJ1-1; TRBD1 might be the D (6 bases). The length of the CDR3 is 16 residues. Trimming took 4 bases from V and 8 from J, leaving 24 bases between them. Germline values: CDR1 SGHKS, CDR2 YYEKEE (reference sequence). The CDR3: CASSHSRGLEEPEAFF. CDR3 nucleotides: TGTGCCAGCAGCCACAGCAGGGGACTCGAGGAACCAGAAGCTTTCTTT.

This clone has just a few counts. The chain employs TRBV5-1 and TRBJ1-6; TRBD1 matches at 10 bases. The CDR3 loop spans 18 amino acids. Unmatched junction bases numbered 16, after V lost 3 bases and J lost 10 bases. The V gene's germline CDR1 is SGHRS and CDR2 YFSETQ. The CDR3 nucleotides are TGCGCCAGCAGCTCAGGGCGCCCGGGACAGGGGACGAGGTCACCCCTCCACTTT. Its translation: CASSSGRPGQGTRSPLHF.

V and J are TRBV21-1 and TRBJ2-7; TRBD2 is the table's D call and was not checked against the DNA. TRBV21-1 is an annotated pseudogene. This CDR3 contains 18 residues. The CDR3 spells CASSSHPRAAEKFYEQYF. CDR3 coding DNA: TGTGCCAGCAGCTCCCACCCGCGAGCGGCAGAGAAATTCTACGAGCAGTACTTC.

This rearrangement joins TRBV11-2 to TRBJ2-1; 16 bases map to TRBD2. V was pared by 5 bases and J by 4 bases, with 11 bases of the junction left unmatched. Germline lookup yields CDR1 SGHAT and CDR2 FQNNGV. The CDR3 runs to 19 residues. CDR3 sequence (DNA): TGTGCCAGCAGCCCGGGGACTAGCGGGAGGGAAACCCAATACAATGAGCAGTTCTTC. The encoded protein is CASSPGTSGRETQYNEQFF.

The J gene is TRBJ2-3, the V gene TRBV7-6; tentative D call: TRBD1 (5 bases). The CDR3 spans 16 residues. The germline V and J ends were trimmed by 8 bases and 0 bases, with 18 bases remaining between them. The germline V gene has CDR1 SGHVS and CDR2 FNYEAQ. This CDR3 is CASRLPWTTSTDTQYF. CDR3 sequence (DNA): TGTGCCAGCCGCCTGCCTTGGACAACTAGCACAGATACGCAGTATTTT.

This CDR3 is CASAGEPYNEQFF. The DNA of the CDR3 is TGTGCCAGCGCGGGAGAGCCATACAATGAGCAGTTCTTC. The rearrangement links TRBV5-4 to TRBJ2-1, with 7 bases that match TRBD2. The CDR3 loop spans 13 amino acids. The ends lost 7 bases at V and 4 bases at J; junction bases unmatched: 5. CDR1 SGHNT and CDR2 YYREEE come from the germline V gene (reference sequence).

The rearrangement uses TRBV14 and TRBJ1-1, with D unresolved. Trimming left V 1 base short and J 2 bases short, with 14 bases between. Germline V gene data show CDR1 as SGHDN and CDR2 as FVKESK. This CDR3 comprises 16 residues. CDR3 sequence reads: CASSQARRGLNTEAFF. CDR3 nucleotides: TGTGCCAGCAGCCAAGCCCGGCGGGGTTTAAACACTGAAGCTTTCTTT.

The chain has TRBV21-1 and TRBJ2-7; the table's D call of TRBD1 was not tested on the DNA. TRBV21-1 counts as a pseudogene. This CDR3 region has 18 residues. CDR3 sequence reads: CASSSIVGGQGWGYEQYF. The CDR3 nucleotides read TGTGCCAGCAGCAGTATCGTTGGGGGACAGGGTTGGGGCTACGAGCAGTACTTC.

V gene TRBV5-4 combines with J gene TRBJ2-7, with D possibly being TRBD1 (5 bases). The germline gives CDR1 SGHNT, CDR2 YYREEE (reference sequence). The ends were cut back, 1 base at V and 5 bases at J, with 16 bases in the middle. CDR3 length equals 15 residues. The CDR3 bases are TGTGCCAGCAGCTTGTTTGACGTAGTAGGGGACGAGCAGTACTTC. Its translation: CASSLFDVVGDEQYF.

This clone was seen only once. The V gene is TRBV2, the J gene TRBJ2-3; a possible D gene is TRBD1 (5 bases). V shed 7 bases and J shed 5 bases, with 16 bases lying between them. This CDR3 is 14 amino acids long. The germline V gene has CDR1 SNHLY and CDR2 FYNNEI. The CDR3 DNA sequence: TGTGCCAGCATGAGGCAGGGCCGGGTAGATACGCAGTATTTT. Its protein is CASMRQGRVDTQYF.

V gene TRBV14 combines with J gene TRBJ2-3; no firm D call. The CDR3 is 14 residues long. Per germline, CDR1 SGHDN and CDR2 FVKESK. The germline V and J ends were trimmed by 4 bases and 6 bases, with 14 bases remaining between them. The CDR3 loop is CASSLAGFSDTQYF. In nucleotides, the CDR3 is TGTGCCAGCAGCCTAGCAGGATTTTCGGATACGCAGTATTTT.

The rearrangement links TRBV19 to TRBJ2-2; 7 bases align to TRBD2. This CDR3 spans 15 amino acids. With 3 bases clipped from V and 5 bases from J, the junction kept 6 bases outside the gene matches. Germline CDR1 reads LNHDA; CDR2 reads SQIVND (reference sequence). CDR3 residues: CASSIAGEGTGELFF. The CDR3 nucleotides read TGTGCCAGTAGTATTGCGGGAGAAGGGACCGGGGAGCTGTTTTTT.

The chain carries TRBV11-2 and TRBJ2-2, with D possibly matching TRBD1 (6 bases). Trimming left V 5 bases short and J 1 base short, with 20 bases between. CDR3 length: 18 residues. Germline values: CDR1 SGHAT, CDR2 FQNNGV. The CDR3 region has the DNA TGTGCCAGCAGCCCCGGAGCATCAGGGGTGGAGAACACCGGGGAGCTGTTTTTT. The encoded protein is CASSPGASGVENTGELFF. The variable domain in full, completed from reference TRBV11-2 and TRBJ2-2, reads EAGVAQSPRYKIIEKRQSVAFWCNPISGHATLYWYQQILGQGPKLLIQFQNNGVVDDSQLPKDRFSAERLKGVDSTLKIQPAKLEDSAVYLCASSPGASGVENTGELFFGEGSRLTVL.

J is TRBJ2-2 and V is TRBV7-9; TRBD1 matches 9 bases. Germline CDR1 and CDR2: SEHNR and FQNEAQ (reference sequence). The CDR3 spans 16 residues. V shed 4 bases, J shed 3 bases, and the junction held 6 bases outside the gene matches. The CDR3 sequence: CASSSPQGADTGELFF. The CDR3 region has the DNA TGTGCCAGCAGCTCCCCACAGGGGGCCGACACCGGGGAGCTGTTTTTT.

This chain connects TRBV5-4 to TRBJ2-1; perhaps D is TRBD1 or TRBD2 (6 bases each). CDR3 size: 15 residues. The V and J ends lost 0 bases and 8 bases respectively, with 15 bases between them. Germline CDR1 reads SGHNT; CDR2 reads YYREEE (reference sequence). The CDR3 DNA reads as TGTGCCAGCAGCTTGGACGGGGGCGCCTTGGATGAGCAGTTCTTC. It encodes CASSLDGGALDEQFF.